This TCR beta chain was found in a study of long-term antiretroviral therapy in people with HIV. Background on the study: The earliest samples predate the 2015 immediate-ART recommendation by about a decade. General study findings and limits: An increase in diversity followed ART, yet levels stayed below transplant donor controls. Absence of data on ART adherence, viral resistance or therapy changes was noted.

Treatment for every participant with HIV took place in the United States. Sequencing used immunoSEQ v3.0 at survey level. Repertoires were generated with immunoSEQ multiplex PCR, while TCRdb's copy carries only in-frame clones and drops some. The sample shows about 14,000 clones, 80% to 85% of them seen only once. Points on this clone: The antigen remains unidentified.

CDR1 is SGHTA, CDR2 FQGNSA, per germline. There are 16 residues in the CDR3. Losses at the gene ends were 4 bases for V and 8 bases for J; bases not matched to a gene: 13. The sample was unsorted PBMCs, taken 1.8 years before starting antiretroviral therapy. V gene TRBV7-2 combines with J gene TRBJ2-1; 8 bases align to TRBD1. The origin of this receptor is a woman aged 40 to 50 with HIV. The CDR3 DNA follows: TGTGCCAGCAGCTCGACTCCCGGGACAGGTATGTATGAGCAGTTCTTC. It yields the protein CASSSTPGTGMYEQFF.